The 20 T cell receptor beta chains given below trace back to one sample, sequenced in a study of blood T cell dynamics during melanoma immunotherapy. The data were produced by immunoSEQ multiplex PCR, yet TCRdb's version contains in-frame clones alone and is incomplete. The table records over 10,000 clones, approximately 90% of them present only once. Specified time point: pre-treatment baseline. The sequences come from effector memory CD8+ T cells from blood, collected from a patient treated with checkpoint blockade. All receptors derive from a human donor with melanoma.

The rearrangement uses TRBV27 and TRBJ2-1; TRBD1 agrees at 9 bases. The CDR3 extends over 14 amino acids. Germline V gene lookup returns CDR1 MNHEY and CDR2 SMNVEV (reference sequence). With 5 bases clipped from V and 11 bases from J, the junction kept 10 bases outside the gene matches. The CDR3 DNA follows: TGTGCCAGCAGTCCGGGACAGGGAGTTCAGCAGCAGTTCTTC. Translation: CASSPGQGVQQQFF.

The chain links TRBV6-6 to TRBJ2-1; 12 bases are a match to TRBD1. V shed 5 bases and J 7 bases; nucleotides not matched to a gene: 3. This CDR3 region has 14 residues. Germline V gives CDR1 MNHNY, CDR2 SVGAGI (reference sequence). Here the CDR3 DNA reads TGTGCCAGCAGTGCGGGACAGGGGGCGAATGAGCAGTTCTTC. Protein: CASSAGQGANEQFF.

The CDR3 spells CASSWDSPEQFF. In DNA, the CDR3 is TGTGCCAGCAGCTGGGACTCACCGGAGCAGTTCTTC. The rearrangement links TRBV5-8 to TRBJ2-1, with a tentative D call TRBD2 (6 bases). This CDR3 region has 12 residues. Between the trimmed V and J ends, which lost 3 bases and 10 bases, there was a span of 11 bases. Germline V lookup: CDR1 SGHTS, CDR2 YDEGEE. The complete variable domain, with remaining parts taken from reference TRBV5-8 and TRBJ2-1, reads EAGVTQSPTHLIKTRGQQATLRCSPISGHTSVYWYQQALGLGLQFLLWYDEGEERNRGNFPPRFSGRQFPNYSSELNVNALELEDSALYLCASSWDSPEQFFGPGTRLTVL.

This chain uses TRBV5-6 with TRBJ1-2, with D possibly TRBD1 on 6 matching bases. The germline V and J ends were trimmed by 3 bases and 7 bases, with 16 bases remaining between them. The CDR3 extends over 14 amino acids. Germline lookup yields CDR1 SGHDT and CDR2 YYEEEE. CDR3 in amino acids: CASSYGQSRSGYTF. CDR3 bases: TGTGCCAGCAGCTATGGACAGTCGAGGTCTGGCTACACCTTC.

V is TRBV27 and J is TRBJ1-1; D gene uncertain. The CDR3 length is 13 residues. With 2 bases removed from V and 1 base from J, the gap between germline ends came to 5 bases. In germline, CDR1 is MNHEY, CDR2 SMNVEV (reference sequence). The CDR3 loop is CASSLGKNTEAFF. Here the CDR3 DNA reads TGTGCCAGCAGTTTAGGGAAGAACACTGAAGCTTTCTTT.

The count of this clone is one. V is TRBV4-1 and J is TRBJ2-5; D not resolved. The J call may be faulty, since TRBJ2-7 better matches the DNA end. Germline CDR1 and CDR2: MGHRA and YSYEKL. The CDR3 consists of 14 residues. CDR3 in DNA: TGCGCCAGCAGCCAAGCCCCCCTTGACTACGAGCAGTACTTC. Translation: CASSQAPLDYEQYF.

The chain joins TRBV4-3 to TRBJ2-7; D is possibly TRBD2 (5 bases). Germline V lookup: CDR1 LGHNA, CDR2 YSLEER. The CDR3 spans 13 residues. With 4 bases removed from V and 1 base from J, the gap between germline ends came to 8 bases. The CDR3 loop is CASSRTSSYEQYF. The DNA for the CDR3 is TGCGCCAGCAGCCGGACTTCTTCCTACGAGCAGTACTTC.

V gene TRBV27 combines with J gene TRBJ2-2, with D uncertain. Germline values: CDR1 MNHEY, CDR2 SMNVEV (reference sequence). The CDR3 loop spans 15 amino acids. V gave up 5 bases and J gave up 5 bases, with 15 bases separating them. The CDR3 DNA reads TGTGCCAGCAGTGTTCTCGTCGTAGGTACCGGGGAGCTGTTTTTT. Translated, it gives CASSVLVVGTGELFF.

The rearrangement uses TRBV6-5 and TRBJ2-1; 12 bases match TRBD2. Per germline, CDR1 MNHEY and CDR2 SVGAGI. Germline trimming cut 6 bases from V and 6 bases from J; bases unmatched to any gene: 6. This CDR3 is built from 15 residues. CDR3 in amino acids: CASRTTSGGFNEQFF. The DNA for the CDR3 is TGTGCCAGCAGGACTACTAGCGGGGGGTTCAATGAGCAGTTCTTC.

The CDR3 DNA reads TGTGCCAGCTCGAGGGGAGAATATGGCTACACCTTC. The encoded protein is CASSRGEYGYTF. The genes are TRBV6-1 and TRBJ1-2; tentative D call: TRBD1 (5 bases). The CDR3 runs 12 residues. V shed 8 bases and J shed 5 bases, with 12 bases lying between them. Germline lookup yields CDR1 MNHNS and CDR2 SASEGT.

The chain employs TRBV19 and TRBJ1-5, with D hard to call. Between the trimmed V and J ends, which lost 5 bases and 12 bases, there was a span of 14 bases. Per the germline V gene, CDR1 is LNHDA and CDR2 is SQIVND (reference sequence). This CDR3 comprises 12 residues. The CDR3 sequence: CASSLGTYLQHF. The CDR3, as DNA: TGTGCCAGTAGTTTGGGAACATATCTCCAGCATTTT.

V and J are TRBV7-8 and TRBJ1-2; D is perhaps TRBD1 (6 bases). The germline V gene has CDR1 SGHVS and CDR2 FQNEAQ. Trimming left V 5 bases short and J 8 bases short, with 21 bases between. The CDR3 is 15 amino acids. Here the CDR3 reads CASSLHREGPRGYTF. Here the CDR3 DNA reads TGTGCCAGCAGCCTCCACAGGGAGGGGCCCCGCGGCTACACCTTC.

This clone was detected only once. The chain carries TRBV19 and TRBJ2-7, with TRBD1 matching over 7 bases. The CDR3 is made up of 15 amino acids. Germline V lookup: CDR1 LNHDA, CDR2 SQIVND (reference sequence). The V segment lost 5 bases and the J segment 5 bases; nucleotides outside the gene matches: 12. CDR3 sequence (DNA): TGTGCCAGTAGTCCGAGACAGGGAACGGATCACGAGCAGTACTTC. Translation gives CASSPRQGTDHEQYF.

The CDR3 reads CASSGLTGGYGYTF. CDR3 in DNA: TGTGCCAGCAGTGGGTTGACGGGGGGCTATGGCTACACCTTC. The V and J genes are TRBV27 and TRBJ1-2; weak D call: TRBD1 (5 bases). In germline, CDR1 is MNHEY, CDR2 SMNVEV (reference sequence). The CDR3 extends over 14 amino acids. Trimming removed 5 bases from V and 4 bases from J, with 14 bases in between.

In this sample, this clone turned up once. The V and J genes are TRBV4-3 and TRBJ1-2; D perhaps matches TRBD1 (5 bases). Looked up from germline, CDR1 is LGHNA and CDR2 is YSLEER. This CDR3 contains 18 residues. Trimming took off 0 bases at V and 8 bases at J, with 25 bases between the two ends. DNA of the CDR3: TGCGCCAGCAGCCAAGATGGCAACCTCGGGACGGACCTTTGGGGCTACACCTTC. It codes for CASSQDGNLGTDLWGYTF.

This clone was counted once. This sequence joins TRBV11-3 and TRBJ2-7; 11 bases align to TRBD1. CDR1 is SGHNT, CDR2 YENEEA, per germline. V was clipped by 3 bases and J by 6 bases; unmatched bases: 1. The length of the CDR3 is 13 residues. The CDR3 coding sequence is TGTGCCAGCAGCTTGGGGACAGGGGGCGAGCAGTACTTC. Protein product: CASSLGTGGEQYF.

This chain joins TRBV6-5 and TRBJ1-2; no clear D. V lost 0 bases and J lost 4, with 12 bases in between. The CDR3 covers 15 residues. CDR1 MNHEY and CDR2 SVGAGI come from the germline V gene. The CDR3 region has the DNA TGTGCCAGCAGTTACTCTGGTGGCCTACGCTATGGCTACACCTTC. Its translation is CASSYSGGLRYGYTF.

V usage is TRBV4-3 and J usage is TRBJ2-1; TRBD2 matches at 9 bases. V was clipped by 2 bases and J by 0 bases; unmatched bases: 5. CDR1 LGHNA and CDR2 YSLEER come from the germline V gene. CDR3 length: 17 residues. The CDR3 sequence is CASSQLGGRDSYNEQFF. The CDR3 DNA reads TGCGCCAGCAGCCAATTGGGCGGGAGGGACTCCTACAATGAGCAGTTCTTC.

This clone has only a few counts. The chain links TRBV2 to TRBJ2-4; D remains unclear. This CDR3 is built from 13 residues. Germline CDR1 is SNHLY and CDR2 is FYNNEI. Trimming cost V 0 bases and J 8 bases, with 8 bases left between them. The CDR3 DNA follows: TGTGCCAGCAGTGAAGCCCATGGGGACATTCAGTACTTC. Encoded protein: CASSEAHGDIQYF.

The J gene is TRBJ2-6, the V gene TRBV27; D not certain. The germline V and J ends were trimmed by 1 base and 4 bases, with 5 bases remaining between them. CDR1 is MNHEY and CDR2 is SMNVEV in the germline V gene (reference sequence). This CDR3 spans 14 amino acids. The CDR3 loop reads CASSLLVGANVLTF. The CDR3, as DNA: TGTGCCAGCAGTTTATTAGTGGGGGCCAACGTCCTGACTTTC.